The table lists the clone carrying this T cell receptor (beta chain) with many counts. TCR beta CDR3 regions were amplified from RNA transcripts. An initial round of RT-PCR targeting the TCR CDR3 relied on the HTBI primer set. Each CDR3 protein gets one entry after TCRdb re-called the multiplex PCR reads with MiXCR. The sample yields fewer than 750,000 distinct CDR3 sequences, roughly 14% seen once. The sample belongs to a study of T cells in Graves' hyperthyroidism and ophthalmopathy. Subjects with ophthalmopathy showed a Clinical Activity Score no lower than 3, a NOSPECS grade no lower than 4, and a duration shorter than 3 months. The CDR3 spans 14 residues. Trimming took off 2 bases at V and 4 bases at J, with 11 bases between the two ends. Germline lookup yields CDR1 SEHNR and CDR2 FQNEAQ (reference sequence).

This TCR was sampled from a woman between 45 and 65 years old with Graves' ophthalmopathy. The chain recombines TRBV7-9 with TRBJ1-1; maybe TRBD1 (5 bases). Source material: blood. CDR3 DNA: TGTGCCAGCAGCTTAATCGCAGGGCCCACTGAAGCTTTCTTT. Its protein is CASSLIAGPTEAFF.